The entry below gives a single TCR beta chain sequence along with its context. Its specificity is not known. The method was immunoSEQ multiplex PCR; TCRdb's version includes in-frame clones alone and lacks a portion of them. The sample consists of around 240,000 clones, nearly 90% of them appearing once. The data are from a study of cytomegalovirus exposure and HLA in healthy donors. Study conclusions and caveats: In vitro experiments confirmed that a few CMV-associated chains were specific for CMV antigens. According to a subsequent analysis, TCR clusters from the first cohort were inclined to appear together in the 90 to 150 validation repertoires. Listed as cytomegalovirus-associated were 150 or so TCR beta chains.

Material for sequencing was PBMCs. This TCR was recovered from a woman younger than 35 in good health and CMV-seronegative.

CDR3 coding DNA: TGTGCCAGCAGCTCGCTACAGGGTTTGCCTCACCTTAATTCACCCCTCCACTTT. It yields the protein CASSSLQGLPHLNSPLHF. The chain couples TRBV5-6 to TRBJ1-6; perhaps TRBD1 as D (6 bases). This CDR3 region has 18 residues. V dropped 3 bases and J dropped 6 bases, with 22 bases sitting between them. Germline V gene lookup returns CDR1 SGHDT and CDR2 YYEEEE.